The clone carrying this TCR beta chain has only one observation. Its matching antigen is unknown. Donors consisted of healthy bone marrow donors. Amplification used 60 Vbeta primers and 13 Jbeta primers. The data were produced by immunoSEQ multiplex PCR, yet TCRdb's version contains in-frame clones alone and is incomplete. The table includes 60,000 to 85,000 clones, around 70% detected once. This sample was included in a study of cytomegalovirus exposure and HLA in healthy donors. V was clipped by 5 bases and J by 5 bases; unmatched bases: 7. Germline values: CDR1 SGHNT, CDR2 YYREEE (reference sequence). The CDR3 sequence is 15 residues long. Study observations and caveats: Many donors carried some public TCRs, although rarity characterized most TCR sequences. In a later analysis, TCR association rates varied by HLA locus: DRB1 most, HLA-C fewest. Accurate predictions that matched the HLA-A and HLA-B alleles of most subjects were reportedly made from TCR beta sequences.

The rearrangement joins TRBV5-4 to TRBJ2-2, with TRBD1 matching over 9 bases. The sample was PBMCs. The TCR sequence derives from a human donor in good health. The CDR3 coding sequence is TGTGCCAGCAGAACCCGACAGGGGGAGACCGGGGAGCTGTTTTTT. This translates into CASRTRQGETGELFF.